The rows below give T cell receptor beta chains drawn from one sample of a study of blood T cell repertoires in COVID-19. Measured with immunoSEQ multiplex PCR; TCRdb has only the in-frame clones, and not every one. The sample includes approximately 62,000 clones, over 60% of them seen just once. Sequenced input: peripheral blood. The receptors come from a woman aged 50 to 65 with active or convalescent COVID-19. CDR3s include the opening cysteine and the closing phenylalanine or tryptophan. A D gene is named only where the DNA matches it firmly. Where a row states a size, it is once, few, many or the class of an expanded clone; other rows omit it.

CDR3 length,D gene,clone size,J gene,V gene,CDR3 DNA,CDR3 protein
19,NA,NA,TRBJ2-1,TRBV4-3,TGCGCCAGCAGCCAAGATCTTGGGTACGACTCCCGCTCCTACAATGAGCAGTTCTTC,CASSQDLGYDSRSYNEQFF
14,NA,NA,TRBJ1-2,TRBV6-2/TRBV6-3,TGTGCCAGCAGTTACTCGACAGAATTCTATGGCTACACCTTC,CASSYSTEFYGYTF
14,NA,NA,TRBJ1-2,TRBV6-5,TGTGCCAGCAGACAAAGGGGTTACAGCTATGGCTACACCTTC,CASRQRGYSYGYTF
14,NA,NA,TRBJ2-5,TRBV6-5,TGTGCCAGCAGTAGGGGGGGCTACCAAGAGACCCAGTACTTC,CASSRGGYQETQYF
12,NA,NA,TRBJ1-6,TRBV30,TGTGCCCAGGGGACATCCAATTCACCCCTCCACTTT,CAQGTSNSPLHF
14,NA,few,TRBJ1-5,TRBV7-9,TGTGCCAGCAGCCCACTGACAGGAAATCAGCCCCAGCATTTT,CASSPLTGNQPQHF
13,NA,NA,TRBJ2-3,TRBV18,TGTGCCAGCTCACGCGGAGAGAGGGATACGCAGTATTTT,CASSRGERDTQYF
14,TRBD1,few,TRBJ1-1,TRBV29-1,TGCAGCGTTGCGGGACAGGGGACGAACACTGAAGCTTTCTTT,CSVAGQGTNTEAFF
14,NA,NA,TRBJ1-4,TRBV3-1/TRBV3-2,TGTGCCAGCAGCCAAGACCTGGCGGGGGAAAAACTGTTTTTT,CASSQDLAGEKLFF
15,TRBD2,NA,TRBJ2-4,TRBV9,TGTGCCAGCAGCGTAGATCCCGGGAGGGGAAACATTCAGTACTTC,CASSVDPGRGNIQYF
16,NA,NA,TRBJ2-7,TRBV29-1,TGCAGCGTTGTCCCAGCGGAGCTAGGCGGAGGCTACGAGCAGTACTTC,CSVVPAELGGGYEQYF
15,NA,NA,TRBJ2-5,TRBV3-1/TRBV3-2,TGTGCCAGCAGCCAAGATCCACGAGGTCAAGAGACCCAGTACTTC,CASSQDPRGQETQYF
14,NA,NA,TRBJ1-2,TRBV27,TGTGCCAGCAGTATCCGGGAAACGGGGTATGGCTACACCTTC,CASSIRETGYGYTF
13,NA,NA,TRBJ1-2,TRBV5-5,TGTGCCAGCAGCTCAAGCACTAACTATGGCTACACCTTC,CASSSSTNYGYTF
14,NA,NA,TRBJ2-1,TRBV7-3,TGTGCCAGCAGCTTAAACCGGCCTGGGGGGGAGCAGTTCTTC,CASSLNRPGGEQFF
17,NA,NA,TRBJ2-2,TRBV4-3,TGCGCCAGCAGCCTCGGTCCGGGCAGGGGTGAGACCGGGGAGCTGTTTTTT,CASSLGPGRGETGELFF
15,NA,NA,TRBJ1-5,TRBV19,TGTGCCAGTAGTACCTCCGGGACAATCAATCAGCCCCAGCATTTT,CASSTSGTINQPQHF
13,TRBD2,few,TRBJ2-3,TRBV11-3,TGTGCCAGCAGCTTGACTAGCCCAGATACGCAGTATTTT,CASSLTSPDTQYF
14,TRBD2,once,TRBJ2-3,TRBV20-1,TGCAGTGCTAGTGGATTAGCGGGAACAGATACGCAGTATTTT,CSASGLAGTDTQYF
16,TRBD2,NA,TRBJ2-3,TRBV2,TGTGCCAGCGACCCCAGCGGGAGTCATAGCACAGATACGCAGTATTTT,CASDPSGSHSTDTQYF
13,TRBD1,NA,TRBJ2-7,TRBV7-2,TGTGCCAGCAGTTACAGGGGCTCCTACGAGCAGTACTTC,CASSYRGSYEQYF
16,NA,NA,TRBJ2-3,TRBV5-4,TGTGCCAGCAGCTTGGTGGTGGCGGATAGCACAGATACGCAGTATTTT,CASSLVVADSTDTQYF
16,TRBD1,NA,TRBJ1-2,TRBV7-8,TGTGCCAGCAGCTCTAACCCGTACGGGACAGAAAGGGGCTACACCTTC,CASSSNPYGTERGYTF
14,NA,NA,TRBJ2-7,TRBV9,TGTGCCAGCAGCGCGAGGCCGATCACGTACGAGCAGTACTTC,CASSARPITYEQYF
13,NA,NA,TRBJ2-1,TRBV29-1,TGCAGCGTTGTTGAGGCCGAGATGAATGAGCAGTTCTTC,CSVVEAEMNEQFF
15,TRBD2,NA,TRBJ2-1,TRBV18,TGTGCCAGCTCACCACCCGGGACTAGCTACAATGAGCAGTTCTTC,CASSPPGTSYNEQFF
14,TRBD1,NA,TRBJ2-5,TRBV27,TGTGCCAGCAGCGACAGGGGGCCTATGGAGACCCAGTACTTC,CASSDRGPMETQYF
14,NA,NA,TRBJ1-2,TRBV3-1/TRBV3-2,TGTGCCAGCAGCAAACACAGCTTAAACTATGGCTACACCTTC,CASSKHSLNYGYTF